This T cell receptor beta chain was sequenced in a study of blood T cell repertoires in COVID-19. At the level of the study: PBMCs, B-cell-depleted T cells, or T cells were the source of the cDNA or gDNA that made up the material.

Per the germline V gene, CDR1 is MNHEY and CDR2 is SVGEGT. This CDR3 region has 13 residues. The germline V and J ends were trimmed by 5 bases and 4 bases, with 9 bases remaining between them. Participant-reported clinical history was the basis for cohort assignment. Using immunoSEQ multiplex PCR, the repertoire was profiled, and TCRdb retains in-frame clones only, with some absent. The sample has about 200,000 clones; about 83% are singletons. The rearrangement uses TRBV6-2 or TRBV6-3 and TRBJ2-1; D possibly corresponds to TRBD2 (5 bases). The sequence was collected from a man aged 35 to 55 with acute COVID-19. The specimen was PBMCs or T cells enriched from blood (not recorded which). In nucleotides, the CDR3 is TGTGCCAGCAGTCGGGAAGGGTACAATGAGCAGTTCTTC. As protein: CASSREGYNEQFF.